The table lists the clone carrying this T cell receptor (beta chain) with a few counts. Its antigen is currently unknown. The data stem from a study of regulatory dendritic cells for organ transplantation. Here immunoSEQ multiplex PCR was the method, and the copy in TCRdb shows in-frame clones only, minus some. The sample has around 30,000 clones, around 83% seen once. V was shortened by 6 bases and J by 1 base, with 12 bases between the two germline ends. The CDR3 is 14 residues long. The V gene's germline CDR1 is MNHEY and CDR2 SVGAGI. Findings and limits, study-wide: Memory CD8+ T cells were the most oligoclonal; naive cells were highly diverse.

CD4+ or CD8+ T cells were sorted as naive CD45RA+ or memory CD45RO+. The chain carries TRBV6-5 and TRBJ1-1, with a tentative D call TRBD1 (6 bases). The sequence was collected from a human donor in good health. The sequencing sample was made of naive CD4+ T cells from blood. Subset here: CD45RA+ naive T cells. The CDR3 reads CASSLQGKNTEAFF. The CDR3, as DNA: TGTGCCAGCAGCCTACAGGGAAAGAACACTGAAGCTTTCTTT.